Below, one TCR beta chain is given with its context. PCR used 60 Vbeta primers and 13 Jbeta primers. Clones were sequenced by immunoSEQ multiplex PCR, and TCRdb holds only the in-frame ones, with some missing. The table includes some 120,000 clones, 9% to 10% detected once. The data stem from a study of cytomegalovirus exposure and HLA in healthy donors. The CDR3 has 15 residues. The ends were cut back, 2 bases at V and 0 bases at J, with 11 bases in the middle. The germline gives CDR1 MNHNS, CDR2 SASEGT. What was sequenced was PBMCs. This rearrangement joins TRBV6-1 to TRBJ2-7, with D possibly TRBD2 on 6 matching bases. This TCR was sampled from a man aged 30 to 45 in good health and CMV-seronegative. The CDR3: CASSERRDGSYEQYF. DNA for the CDR3: TGTGCCAGCAGTGAAAGGCGGGACGGCTCCTACGAGCAGTACTTC.